What follows is one T cell receptor (beta chain) and its context. These data originate in a study of OX40 agonist ivuxolimab in advanced cancers. Data came from immunoSEQ multiplex PCR; TCRdb stores just in-frame clones and leaves some out. The sample records some 62,000 clones, approximately 90% being singletons. Collection of blood occurred at baseline, at cycle 4 day 1, and at cycle 7 day 1. Trimming removed 0 bases from V and 9 bases from J, with 18 bases in between. This CDR3 is built from 16 residues. Germline V CDR1 and CDR2: SGHVS, FNYEAQ. This clonotype was sampled from an adult with an advanced solid tumor such as melanoma, head and neck, liver or kidney cancer. Sequenced material: CD4+ or CD8+ T cells sorted from blood, taken in a trial of the OX40 agonist ivuxolimab. The V gene is TRBV7-6, the J gene TRBJ2-1; D remains unclear. CDR3 amino acids: CASSLAAVPNFGEQFF. As DNA, the CDR3 is TGTGCCAGCAGCTTAGCTGCGGTCCCCAACTTTGGTGAGCAGTTCTTC.